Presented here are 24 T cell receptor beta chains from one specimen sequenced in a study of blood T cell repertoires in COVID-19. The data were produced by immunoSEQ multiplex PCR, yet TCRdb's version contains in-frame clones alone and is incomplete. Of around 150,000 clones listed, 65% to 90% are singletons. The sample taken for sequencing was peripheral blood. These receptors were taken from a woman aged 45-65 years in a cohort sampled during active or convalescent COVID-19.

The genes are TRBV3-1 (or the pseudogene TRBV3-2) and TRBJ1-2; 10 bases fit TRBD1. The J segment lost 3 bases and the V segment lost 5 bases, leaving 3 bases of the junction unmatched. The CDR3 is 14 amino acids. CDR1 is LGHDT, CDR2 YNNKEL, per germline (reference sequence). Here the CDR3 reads CASSTGQGDYGYTF. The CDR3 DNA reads TGTGCCAGCAGCACCGGACAGGGGGACTATGGCTACACCTTC.

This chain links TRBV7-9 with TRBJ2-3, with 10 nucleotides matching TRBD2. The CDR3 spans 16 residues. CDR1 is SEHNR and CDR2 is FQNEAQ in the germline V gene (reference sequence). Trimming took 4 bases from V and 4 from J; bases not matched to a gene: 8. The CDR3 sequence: CASSSIAGGFADTQYF. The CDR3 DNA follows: TGTGCCAGCAGCTCGATAGCGGGGGGATTCGCAGATACGCAGTATTTT. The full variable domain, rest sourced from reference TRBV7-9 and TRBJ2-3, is DTGVSQNPRHKITKRGQNVTFRCDPISEHNRLYWYRQTLGQGPEFLTYFQNEAQLEKSRLLSDRFSAERPKGSFSTLEIQRTEQGDSAMYLCASSSIAGGFADTQYFGPGTRLTVL.

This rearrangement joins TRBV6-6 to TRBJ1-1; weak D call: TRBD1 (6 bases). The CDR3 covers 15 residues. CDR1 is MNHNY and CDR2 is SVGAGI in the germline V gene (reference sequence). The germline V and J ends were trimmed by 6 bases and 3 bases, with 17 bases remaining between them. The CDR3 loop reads CASRAGDGGHTEAFF. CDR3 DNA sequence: TGTGCCAGCAGAGCGGGTGACGGGGGGCACACTGAAGCTTTCTTT.

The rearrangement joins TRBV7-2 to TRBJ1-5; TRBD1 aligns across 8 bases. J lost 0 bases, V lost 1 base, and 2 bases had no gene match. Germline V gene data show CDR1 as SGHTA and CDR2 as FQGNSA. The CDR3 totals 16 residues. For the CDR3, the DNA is TGTGCCAGCAGCTTAGAGACAGGGGATAGCAATCAGCCCCAGCATTTT. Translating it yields CASSLETGDSNQPQHF.

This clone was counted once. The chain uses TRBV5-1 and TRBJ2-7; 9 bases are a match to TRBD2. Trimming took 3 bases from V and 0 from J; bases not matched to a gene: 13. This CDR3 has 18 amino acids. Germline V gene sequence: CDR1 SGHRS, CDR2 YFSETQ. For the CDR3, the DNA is TGCGCCAGCAGCTATAATCCGGTTGGCGGGGGGGCCTCCTACGAGCAGTACTTC. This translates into CASSYNPVGGGASYEQYF.

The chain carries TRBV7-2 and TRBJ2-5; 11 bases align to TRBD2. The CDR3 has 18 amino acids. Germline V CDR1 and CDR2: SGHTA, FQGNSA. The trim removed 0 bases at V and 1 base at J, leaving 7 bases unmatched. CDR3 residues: CASSLALLAGGTQETQYF. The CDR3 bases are TGTGCCAGCAGCTTAGCGCTATTAGCGGGGGGGACCCAAGAGACCCAGTACTTC.

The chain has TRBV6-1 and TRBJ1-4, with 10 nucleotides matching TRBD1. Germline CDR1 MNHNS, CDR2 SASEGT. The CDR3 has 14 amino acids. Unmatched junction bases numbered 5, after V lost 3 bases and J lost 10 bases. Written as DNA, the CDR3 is TGTGCCAGCAGTGACGGGACAGGGGTTGTAAAACTGTTTTTT. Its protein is CASSDGTGVVKLFF.

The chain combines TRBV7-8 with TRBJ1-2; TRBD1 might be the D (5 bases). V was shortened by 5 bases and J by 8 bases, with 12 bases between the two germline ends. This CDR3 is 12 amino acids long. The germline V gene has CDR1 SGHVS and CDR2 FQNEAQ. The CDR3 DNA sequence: TGTGCCAGCAGCCGCGCCCGGGGGGGCTACACCTTC. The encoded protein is CASSRARGGYTF.

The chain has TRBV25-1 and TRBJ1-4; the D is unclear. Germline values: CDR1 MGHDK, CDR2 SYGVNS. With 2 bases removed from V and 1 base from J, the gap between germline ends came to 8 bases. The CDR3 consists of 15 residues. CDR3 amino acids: CASSEVGGTNEKLFF. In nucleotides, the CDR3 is TGTGCCAGCAGTGAAGTGGGAGGAACTAATGAAAAACTGTTTTTT. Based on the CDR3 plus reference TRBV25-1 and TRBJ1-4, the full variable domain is EADIYQTPRYLVIGTGKKITLECSQTMGHDKMYWYQQDPGMELHLIHYSYGVNSTEKGDLSSESTVSRIRTEHFPLTLESARPSHTSQYLCASSEVGGTNEKLFFGSGTQLSVL.

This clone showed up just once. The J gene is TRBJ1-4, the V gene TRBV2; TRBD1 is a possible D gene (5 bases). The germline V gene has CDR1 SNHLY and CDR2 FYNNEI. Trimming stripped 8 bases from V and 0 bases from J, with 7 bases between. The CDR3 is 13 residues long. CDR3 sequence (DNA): TGTGCCAGCGAAGGGGCAACTAATGAAAAACTGTTTTTT. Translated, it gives CASEGATNEKLFF.

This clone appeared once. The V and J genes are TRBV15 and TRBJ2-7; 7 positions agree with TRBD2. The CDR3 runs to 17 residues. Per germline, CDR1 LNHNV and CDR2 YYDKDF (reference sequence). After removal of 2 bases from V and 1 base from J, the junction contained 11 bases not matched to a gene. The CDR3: CATSRPPHGGRSYEQYF. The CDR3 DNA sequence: TGTGCCACCAGCAGACCTCCCCACGGGGGGAGGTCCTACGAGCAGTACTTC.

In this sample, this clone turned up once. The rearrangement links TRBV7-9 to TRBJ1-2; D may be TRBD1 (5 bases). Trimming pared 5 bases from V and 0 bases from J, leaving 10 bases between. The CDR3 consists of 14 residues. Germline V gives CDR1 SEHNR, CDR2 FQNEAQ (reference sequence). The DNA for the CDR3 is TGTGCCAGCAGCCAGGGCAGAACTAACTATGGCTACACCTTC. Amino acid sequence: CASSQGRTNYGYTF.

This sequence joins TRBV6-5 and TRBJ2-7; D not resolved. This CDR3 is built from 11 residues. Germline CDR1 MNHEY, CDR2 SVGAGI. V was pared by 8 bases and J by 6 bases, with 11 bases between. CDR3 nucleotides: TGTGCCAGCCGTTCCGGTCGCGAGCAGTACTTC. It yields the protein CASRSGREQYF.

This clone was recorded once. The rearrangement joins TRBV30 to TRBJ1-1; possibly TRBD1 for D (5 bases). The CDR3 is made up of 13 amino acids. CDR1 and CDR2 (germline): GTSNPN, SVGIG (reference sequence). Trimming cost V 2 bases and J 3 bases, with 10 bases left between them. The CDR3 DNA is TGTGCCTGGAGTCTTCGGGGGGACACTGAAGCTTTCTTT. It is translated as CAWSLRGDTEAFF.

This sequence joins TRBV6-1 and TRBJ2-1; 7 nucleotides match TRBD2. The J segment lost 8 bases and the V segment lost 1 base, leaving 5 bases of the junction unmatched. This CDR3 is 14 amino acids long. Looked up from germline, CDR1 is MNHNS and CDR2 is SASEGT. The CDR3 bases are TGTGCCAGCAGTGAAGGGTGGGGGAGGGATGAGCAGTTCTTC. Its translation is CASSEGWGRDEQFF.

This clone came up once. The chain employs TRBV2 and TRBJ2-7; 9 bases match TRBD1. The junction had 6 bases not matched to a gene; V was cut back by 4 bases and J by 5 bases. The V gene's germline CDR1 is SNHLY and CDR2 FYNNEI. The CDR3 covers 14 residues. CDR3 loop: CASSVRDRADEQYF. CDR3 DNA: TGTGCCAGCAGTGTTCGGGACAGGGCCGACGAGCAGTACTTC. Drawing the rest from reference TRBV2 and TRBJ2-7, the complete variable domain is EPEVTQTPSHQVTQMGQEVILRCVPISNHLYFYWYRQILGQKVEFLVSFYNNEISEKSEIFDDQFSVERPDGSNFTLKIRSTKLEDSAMYFCASSVRDRADEQYFGPGTRLTVT.

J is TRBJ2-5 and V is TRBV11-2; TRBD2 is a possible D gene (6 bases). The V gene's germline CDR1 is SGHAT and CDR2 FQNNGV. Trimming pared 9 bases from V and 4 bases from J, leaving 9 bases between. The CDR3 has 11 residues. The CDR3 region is CASWGGETQYF. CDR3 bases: TGTGCCAGTTGGGGAGGAGAGACCCAGTACTTC.

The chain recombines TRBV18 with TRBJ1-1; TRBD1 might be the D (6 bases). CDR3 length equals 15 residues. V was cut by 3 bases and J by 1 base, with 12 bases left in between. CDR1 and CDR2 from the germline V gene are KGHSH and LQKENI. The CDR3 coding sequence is TGTGCCAGCTCACCTTTACGGACAGAGAACACTGAAGCTTTCTTT. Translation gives CASSPLRTENTEAFF.

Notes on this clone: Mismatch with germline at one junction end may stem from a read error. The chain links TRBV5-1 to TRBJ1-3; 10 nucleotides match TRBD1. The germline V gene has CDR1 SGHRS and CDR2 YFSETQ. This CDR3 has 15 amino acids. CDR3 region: CASSVTGTGAATIYF. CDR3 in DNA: TGCGCCAGCAGCGTTACCGGGACAGGGGCTGCCACCATCTATTTT.

The CDR3 DNA sequence: TGTGCCAGTAGTATCTCGGGGGGTCGAGAGACCCAGTACTTC. It encodes CASSISGGRETQYF. The chain carries TRBV19 and TRBJ2-5; 7 bases are a match to TRBD2. Germline CDR1 and CDR2: LNHDA and SQIVND (reference sequence). V shed 3 bases and J 4 bases; nucleotides not matched to a gene: 5. This CDR3 contains 14 residues.

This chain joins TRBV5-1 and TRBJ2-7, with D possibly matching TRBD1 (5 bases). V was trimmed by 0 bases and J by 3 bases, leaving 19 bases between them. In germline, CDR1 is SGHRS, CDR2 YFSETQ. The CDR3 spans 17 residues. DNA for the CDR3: TGCGCCAGCAGCTTGGTTTCAGGGTACGCTTTCGGCTACGAGCAGTACTTC. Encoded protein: CASSLVSGYAFGYEQYF.

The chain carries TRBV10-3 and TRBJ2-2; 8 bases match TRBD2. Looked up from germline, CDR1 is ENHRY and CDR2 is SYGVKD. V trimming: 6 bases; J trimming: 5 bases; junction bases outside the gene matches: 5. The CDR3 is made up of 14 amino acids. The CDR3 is CAISPSGRTGELFF. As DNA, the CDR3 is TGTGCCATCAGCCCTAGCGGGCGAACCGGGGAGCTGTTTTTT.

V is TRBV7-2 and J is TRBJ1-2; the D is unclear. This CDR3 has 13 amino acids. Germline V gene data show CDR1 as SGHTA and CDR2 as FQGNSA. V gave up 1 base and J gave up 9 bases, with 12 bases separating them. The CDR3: CASSLGGGDSYTF. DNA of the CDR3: TGTGCCAGCAGCTTAGGAGGCGGGGATAGCTACACCTTC.

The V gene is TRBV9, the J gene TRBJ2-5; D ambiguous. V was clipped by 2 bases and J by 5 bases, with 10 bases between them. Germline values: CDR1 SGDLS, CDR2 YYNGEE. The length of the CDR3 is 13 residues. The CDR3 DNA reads TGTGCCAGCAGCGTGAACTCCGGGGAGACCCAGTACTTC. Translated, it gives CASSVNSGETQYF.